The 8 T cell receptor beta chains listed next were all sequenced from one sample in a study of response to subunit inactivated influenza vaccine. TCRdb itself ran the RT-PCR reads through MiXCR, one entry per CDR3 protein. Of roughly 650,000 distinct CDR3 sequences listed, 11% to 15% are singletons. The specimen comprised PBMCs from blood, sampled around 15 days before vaccination. All receptors derive from a man aged 50 or older who received an inactivated influenza vaccine.

This clonotype was detected once. V usage is TRBV5-1 and J usage is TRBJ2-2; D perhaps matches TRBD2 (6 bases). This CDR3 spans 14 amino acids. The germline V gene has CDR1 SGHRS and CDR2 YFSETQ. Trimming pared 2 bases from V and 3 bases from J, leaving 8 bases between. The CDR3: CASSFSGDTGELFF. The DNA for the CDR3 is TGCGCCAGCAGCTTTTCGGGGGACACCGGGGAGCTGTTTTTT.

This clonotype was seen a handful of times. V is TRBV3-1 and J is TRBJ2-7, with D uncertain. V was cut by 0 bases and J by 3 bases, with 9 bases left in between. CDR3 length: 14 residues. The germline gives CDR1 LGHDT, CDR2 YNNKEL (reference sequence). The CDR3 region has the DNA TGTGCCAGCAGCCAAGATGGGTTGAGCTACGAGCAGTACTTC. Amino acids: CASSQDGLSYEQYF.

This clonotype has more than one count but fewer than ten. The chain carries TRBV5-5 and TRBJ1-1; unclear D gene. Germline values: CDR1 SGHKS, CDR2 YYEKEE (reference sequence). The V gene lost 0 bases and the J gene lost 5 bases, with 17 bases spanning the gap. The CDR3 extends over 16 amino acids. The CDR3 reads CASSLAPPGSGTEAFF. The CDR3 DNA sequence: TGTGCCAGCAGCTTGGCGCCCCCAGGCTCGGGGACTGAAGCTTTCTTT.

This clonotype showed up many times. J is TRBJ2-2 and V is TRBV7-9; unclear D gene. The V and J ends lost 8 bases and 6 bases respectively, with 7 bases between them. Germline V gene sequence: CDR1 SEHNR, CDR2 FQNEAQ (reference sequence). The CDR3 length is 11 residues. Here the CDR3 reads CASLEAGELFF. CDR3 nucleotides: TGTGCCAGCTTGGAAGCCGGGGAGCTGTTTTTT.

This sequence joins TRBV28 and TRBJ1-1; D perhaps matches TRBD1 (5 bases). This CDR3 comprises 14 residues. Germline V gene lookup returns CDR1 MDHEN and CDR2 SYDVKM. V was trimmed by 3 bases and J by 0 bases, leaving 8 bases between them. This CDR3 reads CASSFPGMNTEAFF. CDR3 nucleotide sequence: TGTGCCAGCAGTTTTCCAGGGATGAACACTGAAGCTTTCTTT.

Only a few counts were recorded for this clonotype. This chain connects TRBV19 to TRBJ1-5, with unresolved D. The V gene lost 3 bases and the J gene lost 4 bases, with 7 bases spanning the gap. The CDR3 is made up of 13 amino acids. The V gene's germline CDR1 is LNHDA and CDR2 SQIVND (reference sequence). CDR3 nucleotides: TGTGCCAGTAGTATCGAGGGAAATCAGCCCCAGCATTTT. Translating gives CASSIEGNQPQHF.

This clonotype was observed many times. V gene TRBV7-2 combines with J gene TRBJ2-7; D remains ambiguous. Germline V lookup: CDR1 SGHTA, CDR2 FQGNSA. The CDR3 has 12 amino acids. V was shortened by 5 bases and J by 3 bases, with 8 bases between the two germline ends. CDR3 bases: TGTGCCAGCAGCGTGGACCTCTACGAGCAGTACTTC. This gives the protein CASSVDLYEQYF.

This clonotype was picked up a small number of times. The J gene is TRBJ2-1, the V gene TRBV20-1; D not resolved. Deletions cut 0 bases from V and 6 bases from J, with 12 bases between. The germline gives CDR1 DFQATT, CDR2 SNEGSKA (reference sequence). This CDR3 has 14 amino acids. CDR3: CSAREDGISNEQFF. The CDR3 DNA reads TGCAGTGCTAGAGAGGACGGCATTTCCAATGAGCAGTTCTTC.